This is a list of T cell receptor beta chains from one sample in a study of regulatory T cells in long-lasting Graves disease. TCRdb re-called the multiplex PCR reads with MiXCR, one entry per CDR3 protein. This sample has approximately 380,000 distinct CDR3 sequences, with 20% found just once. The specimen comprised peripheral blood mononuclear cells (PBMCs), sampled when the disease was refractory, from a patient treated with antithyroid drugs. These receptors were taken from a female donor with Graves disease. The CDR3 runs from the conserved cysteine through the conserved F or W. A D gene is named only where the DNA matches it firmly. A clone size is listed for some rows: how often the clone was seen (once, few, many), or a class if it is expanded.

J | V | size | D | CDR3 | DNA
TRBJ2-7 | TRBV2 | many | . | CASSTMGYEQYF | TGTGCCAGCAGTACAATGGGCTACGAGCAGTACTTC
TRBJ2-7 | TRBV11-3 | many | TRBD1 | CASSKSGTGYEQYF | TGTGCCAGCAGCAAGTCCGGGACAGGCTACGAGCAGTACTTC
TRBJ1-6 | TRBV7-9 | few | TRBD1 | CASSVTGGSPLHF | TGTGCCAGCAGCGTTACAGGGGGGTCACCCCTCCACTTT
TRBJ2-7 | TRBV27 | . | TRBD1 | CASSHATGVNEQYF | TGTGCCAGCAGCCACGCCACAGGGGTCAACGAGCAGTACTTC
TRBJ1-6 | TRBV11-2 | many | . | CASSLDSRSSPLHF | TGTGCCAGCAGCTTAGACAGTCGCTCTTCACCCCTCCACTTT
TRBJ1-5 | TRBV19 | . | TRBD1 | CATKQQGEGQPQHF | TGTGCCACCAAACAGCAGGGGGAGGGACAGCCCCAGCATTTT
TRBJ2-7 | TRBV3-1 | . | TRBD1 | CASSQGTGGEQYF | TGTGCCAGCAGCCAGGGGACAGGAGGGGAGCAGTACTTC
TRBJ2-1 | TRBV15 | . | . | CATSREFKWEQFF | TGTGCCACCAGCAGAGAATTCAAATGGGAGCAGTTCTTC
TRBJ1-2 | TRBV27 | . | . | CASRLRGGYGYTF | TGTGCCAGCAGACTAAGGGGGGGCTATGGCTACACCTTC
TRBJ2-7 | TRBV20-1 | few | . | CSAKPPDSYEQYF | TGCAGTGCTAAACCCCCTGATAGCTACGAGCAGTACTTC
TRBJ2-2 | TRBV6-1 | many | TRBD1 | CASSGVDRGWTGELFF | TGTGCCAGCAGTGGAGTTGACAGGGGCTGGACCGGGGAGCTGTTTTTT
TRBJ2-5 | TRBV7-8 | many | TRBD1 | CASSGSRSGTEGPQETQYF | TGTGCCAGCAGCGGATCTCGCAGTGGGACAGAAGGACCCCAAGAGACCCAGTACTTC
TRBJ1-5 | TRBV2 | . | . | CASSEAGSVNQPQHF | TGTGCCAGCAGTGAGGCCGGAAGCGTCAATCAGCCCCAGCATTTT
TRBJ2-2 | TRBV2 | many | . | CASSDPRTTGELFF | TGTGCCAGCAGTGATCCCCGAACCACCGGGGAGCTGTTTTTT
TRBJ1-1 | TRBV19 | . | . | CASLEFGQPNTEAFF | TGTGCCAGTCTCGAATTCGGACAGCCGAACACTGAAGCTTTCTTT
TRBJ1-2 | TRBV28 | many | TRBD1 | CASSTTLLGTGRHYGYTF | TGTGCCAGCAGTACCACCCTTTTGGGGACAGGGAGACACTATGGCTACACCTTC